What follows describes a single T cell receptor (beta chain). Antigen specificity is unknown. Six healthy women, forming three identical twin pairs, donated samples. The source of the sample is a study of identical twins' blood T cells. The study, taken as a whole, reports: Out-of-frame TCRbeta clonotypes reportedly had markedly more similar V usage in twins than unrelated donors.

Sample barcodes were added at both library ends during cDNA synthesis. TCRdb independently ran MiXCR on the 5' RACE reads; one entry per CDR3 protein. The sample consists of 350,000 to 450,000 distinct CDR3 sequences, under 30% of them appearing once. The germline gives CDR1 SEHNR, CDR2 FQNEAQ (reference sequence). Between the trimmed V and J ends, which lost 1 base and 0 bases, there was a span of 10 bases. This CDR3 comprises 15 residues. This chain uses TRBV7-9 with TRBJ2-7; D remains ambiguous. The TCR originated in a woman aged 18-49 years in good health. The sample was PBMCs. The CDR3 sequence is CASSLGGDYSYEQYF. The CDR3, as DNA: TGTGCCAGCAGCTTAGGCGGAGATTACTCCTACGAGCAGTACTTC.